These T cell receptor beta chains were read from a single sample in a study of T cells in Graves' hyperthyroidism and ophthalmopathy. TCRdb called the multiplex PCR reads again in MiXCR, with one record for every CDR3 protein. Of 300,000 to 450,000 distinct CDR3 sequences listed, about 17% were seen once; the top ten hold more than 30%. Specimen: blood. The receptors were sampled from a woman in her twenties or thirties with Graves' hyperthyroidism that later progressed to Graves' ophthalmopathy. Both conserved end residues are part of each CDR3. The D gene is left open where the match is weak. For some rows the clone size is stated as once, few or many, or as a class when expanded; others skip it.

V	J	D	size	DNA	CDR3
TRBV12-3/TRBV12-4	TRBJ2-1	.	many	TGTGCCAGCAGTTTACAGCCCTCCTACAATGAGCAGTTCTTC	CASSLQPSYNEQFF
TRBV12-3/TRBV12-4	TRBJ2-1	.	many	TGTGCCAGCAGCCCAGCCGCCTTGGTCCATGAGCAGTTCTTC	CASSPAALVHEQFF
TRBV2	TRBJ2-7	TRBD1	many	TGTGCCAGCACAAGGGACAGATTCTACGAGCAGTACTTC	CASTRDRFYEQYF
TRBV9	TRBJ1-3	.	few	TGTGCCAGCAGCGGAAACCAGGGGTCTGGAAACACCATATATTTT	CASSGNQGSGNTIYF
TRBV2	TRBJ1-2	.	many	TGTGCCAGCACTACCACAGGGATTAACTATGGCTACACCTTC	CASTTTGINYGYTF
TRBV2	TRBJ1-1	.	many	TGTGCCAGCAGTGACCCTCGACGGTCAGGGGCGAACACTGAAGCTTTCTTT	CASSDPRRSGANTEAFF
TRBV19	TRBJ2-3	TRBD1	few	TGTGTCAGTAGTATAGGGGACAGTCTAAACACAGATACGCAGTATTTT	CVSSIGDSLNTDTQYF
TRBV27	TRBJ1-5	.	many	TGTGCCAGCAGTTCCCCCCGGGAGGCCGGACAGCCCCAGCATTTT	CASSSPREAGQPQHF
TRBV5-4	TRBJ1-1	.	.	TGTGCCAGCAGCTCCACAGGGTTGGTGTGGGAAGCTTTCTTT	CASSSTGLVWEAFF
TRBV2	TRBJ2-7	.	.	TGTGCCAGCAGCCCAGGTGGTTTCGCCAGCTCCTACGAGCAGTACTTC	CASSPGGFASSYEQYF
TRBV3-1	TRBJ2-7	TRBD2	few	TGTGCCAGCAGCCTAGCGGGGGGTCGAACCGAGCAGTACTTC	CASSLAGGRTEQYF
TRBV4-1	TRBJ2-2	TRBD1	.	TGCGCCAGCAGCCGGACAGGGGGGGACACCGGGGAGCTGTTTTTT	CASSRTGGDTGELFF
TRBV6-1	TRBJ2-4	.	many	TGTGCCAGCAGAGGGGCCGTACAAGGCAAAAACATTCAGTACTTC	CASRGAVQGKNIQYF
TRBV28	TRBJ2-3	TRBD2	many	TGTGCCAGCAGTCCGGGACTAGCGGGGGCTACAGATACGCAGTATTTT	CASSPGLAGATDTQYF
TRBV6-1	TRBJ2-7	TRBD1	.	TGTGCCAGCAGTGAAAAGGCAGGGGGCTCCTACGAGCAGTACTTC	CASSEKAGGSYEQYF
TRBV29-1	TRBJ2-7	.	few	TGCAGCGTGGGCGATTTCTCCTACGAGCAGTACTTC	CSVGDFSYEQYF
TRBV7-9	TRBJ2-5	.	.	TGTGCCAGCAGCCCTCGGACGAGACTCCAAGAGACCCAGTACTTC	CASSPRTRLQETQYF
TRBV7-9	TRBJ1-2	TRBD1	few	TGTGCCAGCAGCCCCACGACAGGGTCTGATACTAACTATGGCTACACCTTC	CASSPTTGSDTNYGYTF
TRBV4-2	TRBJ2-7	.	few	TGTGCCAGCAGCCAAGAGAAGGTAGGGTACTACGAGCAGTACTTC	CASSQEKVGYYEQYF
TRBV9	TRBJ2-3	.	.	TGTGCCAGCAGCGATGAAGGGGATACGCAGTATTTT	CASSDEGDTQYF
TRBV12-3/TRBV12-4	TRBJ1-1	.	many	TGTGCCAGCAGTTTAATGGGGCCCTACACTGAAGCTTTCTTT	CASSLMGPYTEAFF
TRBV20-1	TRBJ1-4	.	many	TGCAGTGCTAGAGGTGGCGCCTGGGGTGAAAAACTGTTTTTT	CSARGGAWGEKLFF
TRBV27	TRBJ2-1	TRBD2	many	TGTGCCAGCAGTTTAGGTGGCGGGAGGGCCTTGTACAATGAGCAGTTCTTC	CASSLGGGRALYNEQFF